This T cell receptor (beta chain) stems from a study of blood T cell repertoires in COVID-19. The V gene end was trimmed by 7 bases and the J gene end by 2 bases; junction bases not matched to a gene: 7. CDR1 and CDR2 from the germline V gene are LNHDA and SQIVND (reference sequence). The CDR3 spans 15 residues. The repertoire was sequenced with immunoSEQ multiplex PCR; TCRdb's copy has only in-frame clones and lacks some. The data contain about 97,000 clones, more than 85% of them singletons. The source of this sequence is a man aged 18 to 30 with acute or convalescent COVID-19. Sample: peripheral blood. The J gene is TRBJ1-5, the V gene TRBV19; 8 nucleotides align to TRBD1. The CDR3 coding sequence is TGTGCCAGTAATCAGGGGGCAGTGGGCAATCAGCCCCAGCATTTT. Its translation is CASNQGAVGNQPQHF.